Following are 10 T cell receptor beta chains from one sample sequenced in a study of neoadjuvant nivolumab and ipilimumab in lung cancer. Repertoires were generated with immunoSEQ multiplex PCR, while TCRdb's copy carries only in-frame clones and drops some. The sample has more than 20,000 clones, 82% seen once. The specimen comprised tumor tissue, sampled after neoadjuvant nivolumab, alone or with ipilimumab, at or shortly before surgery. The source is an adult with non-small cell lung cancer.

The chain has TRBV7-9 and TRBJ1-1; D remains unclear. The CDR3 is 15 amino acids. Germline values: CDR1 SEHNR, CDR2 FQNEAQ (reference sequence). Trimming stripped 2 bases from V and 0 bases from J, with 10 bases between. CDR3 residues: CASSLISVMNTEAFF. DNA for the CDR3: TGTGCCAGCAGCTTAATCAGTGTCATGAACACTGAAGCTTTCTTT. Drawing the rest from reference TRBV7-9 and TRBJ1-1, the complete variable domain is DTGVSQNPRHKITKRGQNVTFRCDPISEHNRLYWYRQTLGQGPEFLTYFQNEAQLEKSRLLSDRFSAERPKGSFSTLEIQRTEQGDSAMYLCASSLISVMNTEAFFGQGTRLTVV.

The chain employs TRBV5-4 and TRBJ2-1, with D possibly matching TRBD1 (5 bases). V lost 4 bases and J 9 bases, leaving 8 bases between the germline ends. The CDR3 totals 11 residues. CDR1 and CDR2 from the germline V gene are SGHNT and YYREEE (reference sequence). CDR3 in amino acids: CASSLDSEQFF. Written as DNA, the CDR3 is TGTGCCAGCAGCCTCGACAGTGAGCAGTTCTTC.

The chain carries TRBV27 and TRBJ1-1; no definite D call. Germline lookup yields CDR1 MNHEY and CDR2 SMNVEV (reference sequence). This CDR3 spans 14 amino acids. The germline V and J ends were trimmed by 3 bases and 0 bases, with 8 bases remaining between them. CDR3 in amino acids: CASSFRAMNTEAFF. In DNA, the CDR3 is TGTGCCAGCAGTTTTAGGGCAATGAACACTGAAGCTTTCTTT.

This chain connects TRBV11-2 to TRBJ1-2; D is unresolved. CDR1 SGHAT and CDR2 FQNNGV come from the germline V gene. The CDR3 covers 12 residues. V lost 1 base to trimming and J lost 7 bases, with 7 bases between them. The CDR3 spells CASSLAGVGYTF. As DNA, the CDR3 is TGTGCCAGCAGCTTAGCCGGTGTTGGCTACACCTTC.

The V and J genes are TRBV5-1 and TRBJ1-1, with D unresolved. CDR1 is SGHRS, CDR2 YFSETQ, per germline. The V end lost 0 bases, the J end lost 4 bases, and 10 bases lay between the germline ends. There are 14 residues in the CDR3. As DNA, the CDR3 is TGCGCCAGCAGCTTGGACCCCCGAGGCACTGAAGCTTTCTTT. Translation gives CASSLDPRGTEAFF.

The chain links TRBV27 to TRBJ2-1; a weak D match, TRBD2 (5 bases). V dropped 2 bases and J dropped 4 bases, with 18 bases sitting between them. This CDR3 has 17 residues. The germline CDR1 and CDR2 sequences are MNHEY and SMNVEV (reference sequence). CDR3 sequence reads: CASSLSPRLTGYNEQFF. CDR3 DNA: TGTGCCAGCAGTTTAAGTCCCAGGCTAACGGGGTACAATGAGCAGTTCTTC.

This clone came up once. V gene TRBV2 combines with J gene TRBJ2-7; TRBD1 matches 9 bases. The CDR3 consists of 14 residues. Germline V gives CDR1 SNHLY, CDR2 FYNNEI. Germline trimming cut 6 bases from V and 3 bases from J; bases unmatched to any gene: 6. CDR3 protein: CASRAPGQGYEQYF. CDR3 DNA: TGTGCCAGCAGAGCACCGGGACAGGGCTACGAGCAGTACTTC.

The chain joins TRBV2 to TRBJ1-5; no clear D gene. V lost 2 bases to trimming and J lost 9 bases, with 17 bases between them. CDR3 size: 15 residues. Germline V gene lookup returns CDR1 SNHLY and CDR2 FYNNEI. The CDR3, as DNA: TGTGCCAGCAGTGAATTCATGGGCGGGATGGCGCCCCAGCATTTT. Residues: CASSEFMGGMAPQHF.

The chain carries TRBV5-1 and TRBJ2-7, with 9 bases that match TRBD1. From germline, CDR1 is SGHRS and CDR2 YFSETQ. The CDR3 has 15 amino acids. The V segment lost 0 bases and the J segment 6 bases; nucleotides outside the gene matches: 7. The CDR3, as DNA: TGCGCCAGCAGCTTGGAACCGGGACAGGGAACCGAGCAGTACTTC. This codes for CASSLEPGQGTEQYF.

The chain couples TRBV25-1 to TRBJ2-3; TRBD2 matches 10 bases. CDR1 and CDR2 from the germline V gene are MGHDK and SYGVNS. V was clipped by 5 bases and J by 3 bases; unmatched bases: 2. The CDR3 runs 14 residues. CDR3 coding DNA: TGTGCCAGCAGTTTAGCGGGAGGTACAGATACGCAGTATTTT. This translates into CASSLAGGTDTQYF.